Below, one T cell receptor beta chain is given with its context. Its target is not known. The sample is drawn from a study of T cell responses to AZD1222 COVID-19 vaccine. This CDR3 spans 15 amino acids. Germline V gene data show CDR1 as SGHAT and CDR2 as FQNNGV. The V end lost 1 base, the J end lost 0 bases, and 10 bases lay between the germline ends. The repertoire was sequenced with immunoSEQ multiplex PCR; TCRdb's copy has only in-frame clones and lacks some. The sample lists roughly 120,000 clones, about 86% seen once, with around 12% in the top ten. Overall study results and limits: Donors skewed white British and female; clonal diversity was possibly underestimated. Seropositive status at baseline applied to only 5 or 6 AZD1222 recipients.

The sample in question was peripheral blood, obtained on day 0 of AZD1222 vaccination. The TCR sequence derives from an adult in good health. The J gene is TRBJ2-7, the V gene TRBV11-2, with D unclear. The CDR3 region has the DNA TGTGCCAGCAGCTTAGTACGGAAAAACTCCTACGAGCAGTACTTC. It translates to CASSLVRKNSYEQYF.